The 3 T cell receptor beta chains below come from one sample, sequenced in a study of OX40 agonist ivuxolimab in advanced cancers. The assay was immunoSEQ multiplex PCR, and TCRdb's table has in-frame clones only and misses some. This sample has tens of thousands of clones, with more than 90% found just once. Here the sequenced sample was CD4+ or CD8+ T cells sorted from blood, taken in a trial of the OX40 agonist ivuxolimab. These receptors originate from an adult with an advanced solid tumor such as melanoma, head and neck, liver or kidney cancer.

CDR3 loop: CASSWDSPNTEAFF. CDR3 DNA sequence: TGTGCCAGCAGCTGGGACTCTCCGAACACTGAAGCTTTCTTT. The chain has TRBV11-3 and TRBJ1-1; possible D gene TRBD1, 5 bases. Germline lookup yields CDR1 SGHNT and CDR2 YENEEA. The CDR3 spans 14 residues. Trimming removed 4 bases from V and 1 base from J, with 10 bases in between.

The gene calls are TRBV13 and TRBJ2-7; D is uncertain. V was pared by 2 bases and J by 5 bases, with 10 bases between. The CDR3 is 13 amino acids. Germline V gene data show CDR1 as PRHDT and CDR2 as FYEKMQ (reference sequence). The CDR3 DNA reads TGTGCCAGCAGCTTACCCCGAACCAACGAGCAGTACTTC. Amino acid sequence: CASSLPRTNEQYF.

The chain employs TRBV23-1 and TRBJ1-3; D is unclear. TRBV23-1 is noted as an ORF with a role that remains uncertain. V gave up 4 bases and J gave up 0 bases, with 16 bases separating them. The CDR3 extends over 17 amino acids. The CDR3 nucleotides are TGCGCCAGCAGTCTAACTGCGGGGTCTTTCTCTGGAAACACCATATATTTT. Protein: CASSLTAGSFSGNTIYF.